Below are 31 T cell receptor beta chains sequenced from a single sample in a study of CD8 T cells in Susac syndrome. RNA was extracted with the RNeasy kit, and a quantity of about 0.45 to 1 ug was reverse transcribed using random hexamers. MiXCR, applied by TCRdb to the immunoSEQ multiplex PCR reads, yields one record per CDR3 protein. This sample has around 270,000 distinct CDR3 sequences, with 75% to 90% found just once. Sequences were obtained from CD8+ T cells from PBMCs. The source of these receptors is a human donor with multiple sclerosis.

The V gene is TRBV7-9, the J gene TRBJ1-5; D possibly corresponds to TRBD1 (5 bases). Germline CDR1 is SEHNR and CDR2 is FQNEAQ (reference sequence). The CDR3 length is 16 residues. V lost 2 bases and J lost 3, with 14 bases in between. Written as DNA, the CDR3 is TGTGCCAGCAGCTTATGGGGCGGAGGAAACAATCAGCCCCAGCATTTT. This translates into CASSLWGGGNNQPQHF.

The CDR3 nucleotides are TGTGCCAGTAGGCGACTAGCGGGAGCAATACCCGGGGAGCTGTTTTTT. Its protein product is CASRRLAGAIPGELFF. The V gene is TRBV19, the J gene TRBJ2-2, with TRBD2 matching over 12 bases. Germline V CDR1 and CDR2: LNHDA, SQIVND (reference sequence). The CDR3 runs 16 residues. The ends lost 6 bases at V and 6 bases at J; junction bases unmatched: 8.

The CDR3 DNA is TGTGCCACCAGTGAGAACAAGGGCTATGGCTACACCTTC. It encodes CATSENKGYGYTF. This chain uses TRBV24-1 with TRBJ1-2; D unclear. The CDR3 extends over 13 amino acids. Trimming removed 4 bases from V and 4 bases from J, with 9 bases in between. Germline CDR1 is KGHDR and CDR2 is SFDVKD.

This clonotype was counted a single time. The genes are TRBV29-1 and TRBJ1-1; 9 nucleotides match TRBD1. The CDR3 spans 12 residues. CDR1 and CDR2 (germline): SQVTM, ANQGSEA. This chain's CDR3 is CRGGQGGTEAFF. DNA for the CDR3: TGCAGGGGGGGACAGGGTGGCACTGAAGCTTTCTTT.

The chain is built from TRBV2 and TRBJ1-2; TRBD1 matches at 7 bases. Germline lookup yields CDR1 SNHLY and CDR2 FYNNEI. V trimming: 2 bases; J trimming: 4 bases; junction bases outside the gene matches: 7. CDR3 length equals 15 residues. The chain's CDR3 is CASSEFVAGGYGYTF. The DNA of the CDR3 is TGTGCCAGCAGTGAATTTGTCGCAGGGGGCTATGGCTACACCTTC.

This sequence joins TRBV30 and TRBJ1-1, with D unresolved. The CDR3 has 12 amino acids. Germline-derived CDR1 and CDR2 are GTSNPN and SVGIG (reference sequence). Trimming pared 4 bases from V and 0 bases from J, leaving 6 bases between. CDR3 residues: CAWTLLNTEAFF. CDR3 DNA: TGTGCCTGGACCTTGCTGAACACTGAAGCTTTCTTT.

The genes are TRBV4-3 and TRBJ2-7; TRBD1 matches 9 bases. Per the germline V gene, CDR1 is LGHNA and CDR2 is YSLEER. The ends lost 1 base at V and 6 bases at J; junction bases unmatched: 4. This CDR3 contains 14 residues. The CDR3 reads CASSQAYRGPEQYF. DNA of the CDR3: TGCGCCAGCAGCCAAGCGTACAGGGGGCCCGAGCAGTACTTC.

In DNA form, the CDR3 reads TGTGCCAGTAAACAGGGGAGCTACAATGAGCAGTTCTTC. Its protein product is CASKQGSYNEQFF. The chain links TRBV12-3 or TRBV12-4 to TRBJ2-1; 7 nucleotides align to TRBD1. V lost 9 bases to trimming and J lost 3 bases; unmatched junction nucleotides: 5. The CDR3 covers 13 residues.

The V call is TRBV29-1, the J call TRBJ2-2, with D perhaps matching TRBD1 (6 bases). The CDR3 is 12 residues long. Germline V gene lookup returns CDR1 SQVTM and CDR2 ANQGSEA. The V end lost 6 bases, the J end lost 4 bases, and 9 bases lay between the germline ends. In nucleotides, the CDR3 is TGCAGCGTGATACAGGGCACCGGGGAGCTGTTTTTT. It translates to CSVIQGTGELFF.

This chain links TRBV12-3 or TRBV12-4 with TRBJ2-2, with D maybe TRBD1 (5 bases). CDR3 length: 14 amino acids. Trimming cost V 4 bases and J 7 bases, with 13 bases left between them. The CDR3 DNA sequence: TGTGCCAGCAGTTGGGCAGGGAAGGACGGGGAGCTGTTTTTT. Amino acid sequence: CASSWAGKDGELFF.

This clonotype was detected a few times. V and J are TRBV9 and TRBJ2-1, with D unclear. From germline, CDR1 is SGDLS and CDR2 YYNGEE. Deletions cut 3 bases from V and 5 bases from J, with 15 bases between. The CDR3 length is 15 residues. CDR3 sequence (DNA): TGTGCCAGCAGCGCCCCGGGCGGCTTACACAATGAGCAGTTCTTC. Translating it yields CASSAPGGLHNEQFF.

This chain connects TRBV7-9 to TRBJ2-3; D might be TRBD1 or TRBD2, each matching 5 bases. The V gene lost 5 bases and the J gene lost 2 bases, with 20 bases spanning the gap. Germline CDR1 and CDR2: SEHNR and FQNEAQ (reference sequence). The CDR3 has 17 amino acids. The chain's CDR3 is CASSRSSPGTITDTQYF. DNA for the CDR3: TGTGCCAGCAGCCGATCTTCCCCGGGGACCATCACAGATACGCAGTATTTT.

CDR3 protein: CSVEPQAYSGNTIYF. CDR3 DNA: TGCAGCGTTGAGCCTCAGGCGTACTCTGGAAACACCATATATTTT. J is TRBJ1-3 and V is TRBV29-1; D gene unclear. Trimming took 3 bases from V and 0 from J, leaving 12 bases between them. The CDR3 has 15 amino acids. Germline V gene sequence: CDR1 SQVTM, CDR2 ANQGSEA.

The rearrangement uses TRBV29-1 and TRBJ2-1; the D is unclear. V was pared by 5 bases and J by 8 bases, with 10 bases between. Germline V gene sequence: CDR1 SQVTM, CDR2 ANQGSEA. CDR3 length equals 11 residues. The CDR3 spells CSVRSTDEQFF. As DNA, the CDR3 is TGCAGCGTTCGAAGTACTGATGAGCAGTTCTTC.

The V gene is TRBV2, the J gene TRBJ2-3; TRBD2 matches 11 bases. Germline lookup yields CDR1 SNHLY and CDR2 FYNNEI. The CDR3 spans 14 residues. With V trimmed by 7 bases and J by 2 bases, 2 bases remained unmatched. The CDR3 DNA sequence: TGTGCCAGCACTAGCGGGGGGAACACAGATACGCAGTATTTT. This codes for CASTSGGNTDTQYF. Using reference TRBV2 and TRBJ2-3 for the parts outside the CDR3, the full variable domain is EPEVTQTPSHQVTQMGQEVILRCVPISNHLYFYWYRQILGQKVEFLVSFYNNEISEKSEIFDDQFSVERPDGSNFTLKIRSTKLEDSAMYFCASTSGGNTDTQYFGPGTRLTVL.

This chain uses TRBV6-2 or TRBV6-3 with TRBJ2-2; 7 positions match TRBD1. The V segment lost 5 bases and the J segment 1 base; nucleotides outside the gene matches: 4. In germline, CDR1 is MNHEY, CDR2 SVGEGT. This CDR3 spans 15 amino acids. CDR3 loop: CASSQYRGNTGELFF. CDR3 DNA: TGTGCCAGCAGTCAATACAGGGGGAACACCGGGGAGCTGTTTTTT.

This chain links TRBV5-4 with TRBJ2-2; perhaps D is TRBD1 or TRBD2 (5 bases each). The CDR3 loop spans 15 amino acids. Trimming took off 6 bases at V and 6 bases at J, with 18 bases between the two ends. Germline V gives CDR1 SGHNT, CDR2 YYREEE (reference sequence). The CDR3 spells CASTRKGAGAGELFF. The DNA for the CDR3 is TGTGCCAGCACCAGGAAAGGGGCCGGGGCCGGGGAGCTGTTTTTT.

This clonotype was recorded a few times. The chain couples TRBV29-1 to TRBJ2-1; 7 bases align to TRBD2. The germline CDR1 and CDR2 sequences are SQVTM and ANQGSEA. This CDR3 region has 12 residues. Trimming at V came to 0 bases and at J to 10 bases, leaving 3 bases not matched to a gene. CDR3 nucleotides: TGCAGCGTTGAAGAGGGAGGGACGGAGCAGTTCTTC. It codes for CSVEEGGTEQFF.

This chain connects TRBV6-1 to TRBJ2-7; 7 bases fit TRBD2. V lost 1 base to trimming and J lost 0 bases; unmatched junction nucleotides: 6. CDR1 and CDR2 (germline): MNHNS, SASEGT. CDR3 length: 16 amino acids. The CDR3, as DNA: TGTGCCAGCAGTGAAGACACGGCTAGCGGCTCCTACGAGCAGTACTTC. This encodes CASSEDTASGSYEQYF.

In nucleotides, the CDR3 is TGTGCCAGCAGCTTGGGACTCCAGACCTACGAGCAGTACTTC. Translated, it gives CASSLGLQTYEQYF. This rearrangement joins TRBV7-9 to TRBJ2-7; D is perhaps TRBD2 (6 bases). The V end lost 3 bases, the J end lost 2 bases, and 11 bases lay between the germline ends. The CDR3 covers 14 residues. Looked up from germline, CDR1 is SEHNR and CDR2 is FQNEAQ (reference sequence).

The V call is TRBV3-1, the J call TRBJ2-7, with TRBD2 matching over 7 bases. The CDR3 has 15 amino acids. V trimming: 5 bases; J trimming: 2 bases; junction bases outside the gene matches: 9. Looked up from germline, CDR1 is LGHDT and CDR2 is YNNKEL (reference sequence). The CDR3 loop is CASSFGLDGTYEQYF. CDR3 DNA sequence: TGTGCCAGCAGCTTCGGACTAGACGGGACCTACGAGCAGTACTTC.

The chain links TRBV10-3 to TRBJ1-6; D is perhaps TRBD1 (5 bases). Trimming took off 2 bases at V and 14 bases at J, with 16 bases between the two ends. The germline V gene has CDR1 ENHRY and CDR2 SYGVKD. The CDR3 loop spans 14 amino acids. The CDR3, as DNA: TGTGCCATCAGTGAGGATGAGGGGATTAGGGCCCTCCACTTT. Translated: CAISEDEGIRALHF.

The rearrangement joins TRBV7-3 to TRBJ2-1; possibly TRBD1 or TRBD2 for D (6 bases each). The V end was cut by 1 base, the J end by 4 bases, with 26 bases between. There are 20 residues in the CDR3. CDR1 is SGHTA and CDR2 is FQGTGA in the germline V gene. CDR3 sequence reads: CASSLIPGAGDLIRYNEQFF. In DNA, the CDR3 is TGTGCCAGCAGCTTAATCCCCGGGGCAGGGGACTTAATTAGGTACAATGAGCAGTTCTTC.

V and J are TRBV5-6 and TRBJ1-1; 7 bases are a match to TRBD1. The trim removed 1 base at V and 5 bases at J, leaving 2 bases unmatched. Germline CDR1 reads SGHDT; CDR2 reads YYEEEE. The CDR3 spans 13 residues. CDR3 sequence reads: CASSLTQGTEAFF. Here the CDR3 DNA reads TGTGCCAGCAGCTTGACACAGGGGACTGAAGCTTTCTTT.

The chain couples TRBV6-5 to TRBJ2-5; D uncertain. The V gene lost 2 bases and the J gene lost 5 bases, with 15 bases spanning the gap. CDR1 is MNHEY, CDR2 SVGAGI, per germline. This CDR3 has 15 amino acids. CDR3 sequence reads: CASSYQPPISETQYF. The CDR3 coding sequence is TGTGCCAGCAGTTACCAGCCACCCATATCCGAGACCCAGTACTTC.

This rearrangement joins TRBV4-1 to TRBJ2-5; D remains ambiguous. Trimming took 0 bases from V and 5 from J, leaving 7 bases between them. The CDR3 covers 13 residues. The germline V gene has CDR1 MGHRA and CDR2 YSYEKL. DNA of the CDR3: TGCGCCAGCAGCCAAGAGGGCGCCGAGACCCAGTACTTC. Translating it yields CASSQEGAETQYF.

The CDR3 reads CSARDFRSYEQYF. The CDR3, as DNA: TGCAGTGCTAGAGATTTTCGGAGCTACGAGCAGTACTTC. The chain employs TRBV20-1 and TRBJ2-7; D is unresolved. The CDR3 length is 13 residues. Germline assignment: CDR1 DFQATT and CDR2 SNEGSKA (reference sequence). V was clipped by 0 bases and J by 3 bases, with 9 bases between them.

J is TRBJ1-2 and V is TRBV20-1, with TRBD1 as a possible D gene (6 bases). The germline V gene has CDR1 DFQATT and CDR2 SNEGSKA (reference sequence). V dropped 0 bases and J dropped 3 bases, with 17 bases sitting between them. The CDR3 is made up of 16 amino acids. The CDR3 is CSARDQRVDRYYGYTF. The CDR3 nucleotides are TGCAGTGCTAGAGATCAGAGGGTGGACAGATACTATGGCTACACCTTC.

The chain combines TRBV28 with TRBJ1-1, with D unclear. The germline V gene has CDR1 MDHEN and CDR2 SYDVKM. This CDR3 region has 14 residues. V was clipped by 2 bases and J by 1 base, with 8 bases between them. CDR3 bases: TGTGCCAGCAGTTTAACCAGATCGAACACTGAAGCTTTCTTT. Its protein is CASSLTRSNTEAFF.

The chain joins TRBV20-1 to TRBJ2-2; 8 bases fit TRBD1. Losses at the gene ends were 5 bases for V and 6 bases for J; bases not matched to a gene: 8. Germline loops: CDR1 DFQATT, CDR2 SNEGSKA (reference sequence). This CDR3 spans 14 amino acids. The CDR3, as DNA: TGCAGTGCTTCTACCGGGACAGGTGCCGGGGAGCTGTTTTTT. This sequence encodes CSASTGTGAGELFF.

V usage is TRBV9 and J usage is TRBJ2-1, with 8 bases identical to TRBD1. Germline V lookup: CDR1 SGDLS, CDR2 YYNGEE. CDR3 size: 14 residues. Trimming took 4 bases from V and 6 from J; bases not matched to a gene: 6. Here the CDR3 DNA reads TGTGCCAGCAGCCCTTCAGGGGGCATCAATGAGCAGTTCTTC. Protein: CASSPSGGINEQFF.